The 24 T cell receptor beta chains presented below share a single source sample, sequenced in a study of vaccination and CD4 T cells after COVID-19. What these receptors recognize is not known. Time point denoted: late sampling 161 to 241 days after vaccination in a few convalescent patients. Treatment in this sample: roughly 11-day PBMC culture with coronavirus spike peptide pools or control peptides (ViraFEST assay). Cultured CD4+ T cell DNA was sequenced using the Oncomine TCR Beta short-read assay. TCRdb used MiXCR to reprocess the PCR reads, holding one entry per CDR3 protein. The sample yields under 30,000 distinct CDR3 sequences, under 50% seen once. The sequences come from CD4+ T cells from blood, cultured in vitro, collected about 7 months after SARS-CoV-2 vaccination. These receptors were obtained from a human donor who had recovered from COVID-19.

The table lists this clonotype with a few counts. The chain is built from TRBV7-2 and TRBJ2-7; D is possibly TRBD1 (6 bases). Trimming took off 5 bases at V and 7 bases at J, with 12 bases between the two ends. The CDR3 totals 12 residues. Germline assignment: CDR1 SGHTA and CDR2 FQGNSA. The CDR3 DNA follows: TGTGCCAGCAGCCGGCCGGGGACAGAGCAGTACTTC. It is translated as CASSRPGTEQYF.

Only one count was recorded for this clonotype. The rearrangement links TRBV6-1 to TRBJ1-3; D may be TRBD1 (6 bases). Trimming shortened V by 7 bases and J by 2 bases, and 9 bases separated the two germline ends. This CDR3 region has 13 residues. Per the germline V gene, CDR1 is MNHNS and CDR2 is SASEGT. CDR3 DNA sequence: TGTGCCAGCACCCGGACAGCTGGAAACACCATATATTTT. Amino acid sequence: CASTRTAGNTIYF.

J is TRBJ2-1 and V is TRBV20-1; 13 bases match TRBD2. The CDR3 consists of 21 residues. J gave up 6 bases and V 1 base, and 21 bases lay outside the gene matches. Germline V lookup: CDR1 DFQATT, CDR2 SNEGSKA (reference sequence). CDR3 DNA: TGCAGTGCTAGAGGCTCGTTTGGGACTAGCGGGGACGGAGCAGTAGGCAATGAGCAGTTCTTC. It is translated as CSARGSFGTSGDGAVGNEQFF.

The gene calls are TRBV28 and TRBJ2-1; the D gene is possibly TRBD2 (6 bases). V lost 6 bases and J 3 bases, leaving 15 bases between the germline ends. This CDR3 is 15 amino acids long. The germline gives CDR1 MDHEN, CDR2 SYDVKM. CDR3 sequence: CASRNRVAVYNEQFF. In nucleotides, the CDR3 is TGTGCCAGCAGGAATCGGGTAGCGGTCTACAATGAGCAGTTCTTC.

This clonotype has more than one count but fewer than ten. This rearrangement joins TRBV7-2 to TRBJ1-5, with 8 nucleotides matching TRBD1. The V segment lost 4 bases and the J segment 5 bases; nucleotides outside the gene matches: 1. The CDR3 is 13 amino acids. CDR1 and CDR2 from the germline V gene are SGHTA and FQGNSA. CDR3 nucleotides: TGTGCCAGCAGCTCGGACAGGGATCAGCCCCAGCATTTT. Amino acids: CASSSDRDQPQHF.

In this sample, this clonotype turned up a few times. The gene calls are TRBV29-1 and TRBJ2-7, with 9 bases lining up with TRBD1. After removal of 3 bases from V and 5 bases from J, the junction contained 8 bases not matched to a gene. Looked up from germline, CDR1 is SQVTM and CDR2 is ANQGSEA. The CDR3 extends over 14 amino acids. The CDR3 spells CSVDSGTGSDEQYF. The CDR3 bases are TGCAGCGTTGATTCCGGGACAGGGAGTGACGAGCAGTACTTC.

This clonotype showed up just a few times. The chain has TRBV28 and TRBJ2-5, with a weak D call TRBD2 (5 bases). The CDR3 spans 14 residues. V was pared by 6 bases and J by 8 bases, with 19 bases between. The germline V gene encodes CDR1 MDHEN and CDR2 SYDVKM. Here the CDR3 reads CASRASIASSTQYF. The CDR3 DNA follows: TGTGCCAGCAGGGCGAGTATAGCGTCCTCTACCCAGTACTTC.

This clonotype has more than one count but fewer than ten. This chain links TRBV20-1 with TRBJ2-2, with 14 bases aligning to TRBD2. This CDR3 spans 16 amino acids. J lost 9 bases, V lost 2 bases, and 8 bases had no gene match. In germline, CDR1 is DFQATT, CDR2 SNEGSKA (reference sequence). The CDR3 protein is CSARPPGLAGGRELFF. CDR3 DNA sequence: TGCAGTGCTAGACCTCCCGGACTAGCGGGGGGCAGGGAGCTGTTTTTT.

The V and J genes are TRBV20-1 and TRBJ2-5; TRBD1 is a possible D gene (6 bases). Trimming took 3 bases from V and 5 from J, leaving 16 bases between them. The CDR3 is made up of 14 amino acids. Per the germline V gene, CDR1 is DFQATT and CDR2 is SNEGSKA (reference sequence). CDR3: CSARSGGPGETQYF. In nucleotides, the CDR3 is TGCAGTGCTAGGTCTGGGGGCCCTGGGGAGACCCAGTACTTC.

In this sample, this clonotype turned up a few times. The gene calls are TRBV6-1 and TRBJ2-5; D gene ambiguous. Germline loops: CDR1 MNHNS, CDR2 SASEGT. V was cut by 1 base and J by 12 bases, with 18 bases left in between. CDR3 length: 14 amino acids. For the CDR3, the DNA is TGTGCCAGCAGTGAAGTCGCAGCCGAGGATCGGGAGTACTTC. This encodes CASSEVAAEDREYF.

This chain connects TRBV20-1 to TRBJ1-1; 9 nucleotides line up with TRBD1. V was pared by 1 base and J by 7 bases, with 7 bases of the junction left unmatched. This CDR3 spans 14 amino acids. Germline loops: CDR1 DFQATT, CDR2 SNEGSKA (reference sequence). CDR3 DNA sequence: TGCAGTGCTAGAGGGGGACAGGGTTTAAATGAAGCTTTCTTT. This codes for CSARGGQGLNEAFF.

This clonotype was found a few times. CDR3 DNA sequence: TGTGCCAGCAGCAAACCGATCGGGGAGCTGTTTTTT. Its translation is CASSKPIGELFF. The rearrangement uses TRBV28 and TRBJ2-2, with no clear D. V was cut by 6 bases and J by 7 bases, with 9 bases left in between. The germline V gene encodes CDR1 MDHEN and CDR2 SYDVKM. The CDR3 totals 12 residues.

The chain combines TRBV7-3 with TRBJ2-2; D remains ambiguous. V lost 5 bases and J lost 6, with 10 bases in between. The CDR3 length is 13 residues. Germline-derived CDR1 and CDR2 are SGHTA and FQGTGA. CDR3 protein: CASSPLGAGELFF. CDR3 in DNA: TGTGCCAGCAGCCCCCTAGGAGCCGGGGAGCTGTTTTTT.

The chain employs TRBV5-1 and TRBJ2-7; D is unclear. The V gene lost 8 bases and the J gene lost 0 bases, with 6 bases spanning the gap. This CDR3 has 11 residues. Germline V gives CDR1 SGHRS, CDR2 YFSETQ. In DNA, the CDR3 is TGCGCCAGTCCTCACTCCTACGAGCAGTACTTC. Translating it yields CASPHSYEQYF. The whole variable domain, filled in from reference TRBV5-1 and TRBJ2-7, reads KAGVTQTPRYLIKTRGQQVTLSCSPISGHRSVSWYQQTPGQGLQFLFEYFSETQRNKGNFPGRFSGRQFSNSRSEMNVSTLELGDSALYLCASPHSYEQYFGPGTRLTVT.

This clonotype was seen only a few times. The V gene is TRBV7-9, the J gene TRBJ2-5, with D tentatively TRBD1 (6 bases). Germline-derived CDR1 and CDR2 are SEHNR and FQNEAQ (reference sequence). The CDR3 has 16 residues. V shed 4 bases and J shed 5 bases, with 20 bases lying between them. CDR3 sequence: CASSSTRSGAVETQYF. The CDR3, as DNA: TGTGCCAGCAGCTCCACCCGATCAGGGGCGGTTGAGACCCAGTACTTC.

The chain couples TRBV10-3 to TRBJ2-5; TRBD1 is a possible D gene (5 bases). The germline CDR1 and CDR2 sequences are ENHRY and SYGVKD. The CDR3 is made up of 17 amino acids. Between the trimmed V and J ends, which lost 3 bases and 5 bases, there was a span of 22 bases. The CDR3 coding sequence is TGTGCCATCAGTGAACAACGAAGGGCAAGGGGCAAGGAGACCCAGTACTTC. Its translation is CAISEQRRARGKETQYF.

The rearrangement uses TRBV6-5 and TRBJ2-3; D is uncertain. Trimming took 4 bases from V and 8 from J, leaving 7 bases between them. Per the germline V gene, CDR1 is MNHEY and CDR2 is SVGAGI. The CDR3 contains 11 residues. CDR3: CASSSEFTQYF. Written as DNA, the CDR3 is TGTGCCAGCAGTTCCGAATTTACGCAGTATTTT.

This rearrangement joins TRBV20-1 to TRBJ2-3; D is ambiguous. The V end was cut by 6 bases, the J end by 8 bases, with 21 bases between. The germline CDR1 and CDR2 sequences are DFQATT and SNEGSKA (reference sequence). The length of the CDR3 is 14 residues. CDR3 DNA: TGCAGTGCCCTTGAACAGCAGGCAACTGCTACGCAGTATTTT. Amino acid sequence: CSALEQQATATQYF.

CDR3 amino acids: CASRGSQETQYF. In DNA, the CDR3 is TGTGCCAGCAGGGGGAGTCAAGAGACCCAGTACTTC. The V call is TRBV6-1, the J call TRBJ2-5; D might be TRBD2 (5 bases). Germline-derived CDR1 and CDR2 are MNHNS and SASEGT. The CDR3 totals 12 residues. V was cut by 6 bases and J by 2 bases, with 7 bases left in between.

This clonotype has more than one count but fewer than ten. The V call is TRBV7-3, the J call TRBJ2-3; tentatively, D is TRBD1 (6 bases). The V end was cut by 4 bases, the J end by 0 bases, with 8 bases between. This CDR3 contains 14 residues. Germline V gene data show CDR1 as SGHTA and CDR2 as FQGTGA. CDR3 DNA: TGTGCCAGCAGCTCACAGGGTAGCACAGATACGCAGTATTTT. Its protein product is CASSSQGSTDTQYF.

J is TRBJ1-2 and V is TRBV28; 8 bases map to TRBD1. The CDR3 totals 16 residues. After removal of 0 bases from V and 3 bases from J, the junction contained 6 bases not matched to a gene. The germline V gene encodes CDR1 MDHEN and CDR2 SYDVKM. The CDR3 here is CASSLWGDRSHYGYTF. CDR3 coding DNA: TGTGCCAGCAGTTTATGGGGGGACAGGTCGCACTATGGCTACACCTTC.

The V and J genes are TRBV28 and TRBJ1-3, with 8 bases identical to TRBD1. Germline V gives CDR1 MDHEN, CDR2 SYDVKM. With V trimmed by 2 bases and J by 4 bases, 1 base remained unmatched. The CDR3 length is 14 residues. The CDR3 coding sequence is TGTGCCAGCAGTTTACGGACAGGGGGAAACACCATATATTTT. Translated: CASSLRTGGNTIYF.

This clonotype occurred a few times. The J gene is TRBJ2-7, the V gene TRBV20-1; D might be TRBD2 (6 bases). V lost 0 bases to trimming and J lost 3 bases, with 15 bases between them. There are 15 residues in the CDR3. Germline CDR1 is DFQATT and CDR2 is SNEGSKA (reference sequence). The CDR3 DNA sequence: TGCAGTGCTAGAGAGTCAGGCGGGACGGGCTACGAGCAGTACTTC. Translated: CSARESGGTGYEQYF.

By share of the sample, this clonotype is medium-sized. CDR3 amino acids: CSAVEGGQPQHF. DNA of the CDR3: TGCAGTGCCGTCGAGGGAGGGCAGCCCCAGCATTTT. V is TRBV20-1 and J is TRBJ1-5; no definite D call. The CDR3 is made up of 12 amino acids. Trimming shortened V by 6 bases and J by 7 bases, and 13 bases separated the two germline ends. Germline CDR1 reads DFQATT; CDR2 reads SNEGSKA (reference sequence).